This T cell receptor (beta chain) emerged from a study of CD8+CD57+ T cells in acquired aplastic anemia. As for the study in general: Isolated CD4+ and CD8+ cells, once sorted, yielded DNA averaging around 3 ug.

The CDR3 consists of 14 residues. Germline-derived CDR1 and CDR2 are DFQATT and SNEGSKA (reference sequence). Trimming removed 5 bases at V and 8 bases at J, with 16 bases between. The template for TCR beta VDJ and CDR3 sequence profiling was genomic DNA. From the reads, TCRdb called clonotypes with MiXCR, one entry per CDR3 protein. The table records just over 450,000 distinct CDR3 sequences, about a third of them present only once. Previously, flow cytometry had revealed CD8+CD57+ cell expansion in the patients chosen for sequencing. Concerning this clonotype: This may be a read error: a much more frequent sequence differs by one nucleotide.

J is TRBJ1-6 and V is TRBV20-1; D possibly corresponds to TRBD1 (5 bases). Sequencing input: sorted CD4+, CD8+, or CD8+CD57+ T cells (not recorded which) from PBMCs. The source of this sequence is a human donor with aplastic anemia. The CDR3 here is CSAEGSGRYSPLHF. DNA of the CDR3: TGCAGTGCTGAAGGTTCAGGGCGATATTCACCCCTCCACTTT.